A single sample gave rise to the 21 T cell receptor beta chains below, sequenced in a study of shared clonotypes between healthy human individuals. Libraries were prepared by immunoSEQ multiplex PCR; TCRdb keeps only in-frame clonotypes and omits some of them. The data hold around 1.1 million clones, with 78% observed a single time. Sequenced: memory CD4+ T cells from PBMCs. Subset in this sample: CD45RA-negative fraction. The receptors originated from a man younger than 30 in good health. Some clones in this sample may be carry-over from other donors' samples.

The table lists this clone with many counts. The sample contains more than one DNA sequence encoding this CDR3. The J gene is TRBJ2-2, the V gene TRBV30; D uncertain. Trimming left V 4 bases short and J 3 bases short, with 6 bases between. The CDR3 has 12 amino acids. Germline values: CDR1 GTSNPN, CDR2 SVGIG (reference sequence). CDR3 sequence reads: CAWTRDTGELFF. CDR3 in DNA: TGTGCCTGGACCCGGGACACCGGGGAGCTGTTTTTT.

V and J are TRBV27 and TRBJ2-1; D not certain. Germline CDR1 and CDR2: MNHEY and SMNVEV (reference sequence). The CDR3 is 13 residues long. V was shortened by 6 bases and J by 6 bases, with 12 bases between the two germline ends. CDR3 DNA sequence: TGTGCCAGCAGCCGAGGAGCCTCCAATGAGCAGTTCTTC. It specifies CASSRGASNEQFF.

The CDR3 bases are TGTGCCAGCAGCCCCTCGGGGTCTAACGAGCAGTACTTC. It encodes CASSPSGSNEQYF. The chain couples TRBV7-3 to TRBJ2-7; D is possibly TRBD2 (5 bases). Germline CDR1 reads SGHTA; CDR2 reads FQGTGA. V was shortened by 5 bases and J by 5 bases, with 13 bases between the two germline ends. This CDR3 spans 13 amino acids.

The rearrangement links TRBV28 to TRBJ2-5; D gene ambiguous. Trimming took 3 bases from V and 5 from J, leaving 10 bases between them. CDR3 length: 13 residues. Germline loops: CDR1 MDHEN, CDR2 SYDVKM. CDR3 residues: CASSFARAETQYF. The CDR3 coding sequence is TGTGCCAGCAGTTTTGCTAGGGCGGAGACCCAGTACTTC.

The chain couples TRBV28 to TRBJ1-5, with D hard to call. This CDR3 contains 13 residues. The V gene lost 6 bases and the J gene lost 5 bases, with 11 bases spanning the gap. Germline V gene lookup returns CDR1 MDHEN and CDR2 SYDVKM. CDR3 in DNA: TGTGCCAGCAGCCTGGGATGGGATCAGCCCCAGCATTTT. It encodes CASSLGWDQPQHF.

The V and J genes are TRBV5-1 and TRBJ2-7; maybe TRBD2 (6 bases). Germline V gene sequence: CDR1 SGHRS, CDR2 YFSETQ. The CDR3 contains 15 residues. The ends were cut back, 3 bases at V and 5 bases at J, with 18 bases in the middle. CDR3 DNA sequence: TGCGCCAGCAGCTCCATAATGAACGGGGGAAACGAGCAGTACTTC. Translating gives CASSSIMNGGNEQYF.

On this clone: At the DNA level, this CDR3 is encoded by other sequences in the same sample as well. This sequence joins TRBV28 and TRBJ1-2; 7 bases line up with TRBD1. V lost 4 bases, J lost 7 bases, and 6 bases stayed unmatched. The CDR3 totals 13 residues. Germline CDR1 is MDHEN and CDR2 is SYDVKM. DNA for the CDR3: TGTGCCAGCAGTTCGACAGGGTACGGTGGCTACACCTTC. Its protein is CASSSTGYGGYTF.

The gene calls are TRBV10-3 and TRBJ2-5; D remains ambiguous. The CDR3 runs 16 residues. The V end was cut by 0 bases, the J end by 4 bases, with 15 bases between. The germline V gene encodes CDR1 ENHRY and CDR2 SYGVKD. The CDR3 DNA follows: TGTGCCATCAGTGAGTCGAGAGTGGCTGGGTCAGAGACCCAGTACTTC. Protein sequence: CAISESRVAGSETQYF.

The genes are TRBV6-1 and TRBJ2-7; the match to TRBD2 covers 11 bases. Germline loops: CDR1 MNHNS, CDR2 SASEGT. The CDR3 is 15 amino acids. The V segment lost 6 bases and the J segment 2 bases; nucleotides outside the gene matches: 6. The CDR3: CASRPTSGTTYEQYF. DNA of the CDR3: TGTGCCAGCAGACCGACTAGCGGGACTACCTACGAGCAGTACTTC.

The table lists this clone with a count of one. This sequence joins TRBV5-4 and TRBJ1-4; perhaps TRBD1 as D (5 bases). The CDR3 runs to 14 residues. The ends were cut back, 0 bases at V and 8 bases at J, with 11 bases in the middle. The germline CDR1 and CDR2 sequences are SGHNT and YYREEE (reference sequence). DNA for the CDR3: TGTGCCAGCAGCTTGGGTCTCAAGGGGGAAAAACTGTTTTTT. It encodes CASSLGLKGEKLFF. Full variable domain (remainder filled in from reference TRBV5-4 and TRBJ1-4): ETGVTQSPTHLIKTRGQQVTLRCSSQSGHNTVSWYQQALGQGPQFIFQYYREEENGRGNFPPRFSGLQFPNYSSELNVNALELDDSALYLCASSLGLKGEKLFFGSGTQLSVL.

On this clone: This could be a read error, since a much larger clone is one nucleotide away. This specimen includes other DNA sequences encoding the same CDR3. The gene calls are TRBV5-1 and TRBJ1-2; the match to TRBD1 covers 7 bases. This CDR3 spans 14 amino acids. Looked up from germline, CDR1 is SGHRS and CDR2 is YFSETQ. This CDR3 is CASSLGGTDYGYTF. The CDR3 DNA reads TGCGCTAGCAGCTTGGGAGGGACAGACTATGGCTACACCTTC.

J is TRBJ2-7 and V is TRBV7-8; D may be TRBD1 or TRBD2 (5 bases each). There are 14 residues in the CDR3. Per germline, CDR1 SGHVS and CDR2 FQNEAQ. The V and J ends lost 3 bases and 4 bases respectively, with 13 bases between them. Here the CDR3 reads CASSFEAGRYEQYF. In DNA form, the CDR3 reads TGTGCCAGCAGCTTTGAGGCAGGGAGATACGAGCAGTACTTC. The full variable domain, its missing parts supplied by reference TRBV7-8 and TRBJ2-7, is GAGVSQSPRYKVAKRGQDVALRCDPISGHVSLFWYQQALGQGPEFLTYFQNEAQLDKSGLPSDRFFAERPEGSVSTLKIQRTQQEDSAVYLCASSFEAGRYEQYFGPGTRLTVT.

The V and J genes are TRBV7-8 and TRBJ2-5; TRBD1 agrees at 8 bases. The CDR3 has 14 amino acids. Germline loops: CDR1 SGHVS, CDR2 FQNEAQ. V gave up 5 bases and J gave up 2 bases; unmatched junction bases: 4. The DNA of the CDR3 is TGTGCCAGCAGCCTAGGACAGGGACAAGAGACCCAGTACTTC. Residues: CASSLGQGQETQYF.

The chain combines TRBV29-1 with TRBJ1-1; perhaps TRBD1 as D (6 bases). Germline V lookup: CDR1 SQVTM, CDR2 ANQGSEA. The CDR3 totals 12 residues. As DNA, the CDR3 is TGCGGGGGCCGGGACCCTCACACTGAAGCTTTCTTT. Its translation: CGGRDPHTEAFF.

This clone has only a few counts. The V gene is TRBV18, the J gene TRBJ1-1, with D uncertain. This CDR3 has 13 residues. The V end was cut by 6 bases, the J end by 0 bases, with 8 bases between. Per germline, CDR1 KGHSH and CDR2 LQKENI. The CDR3: CASSFNVNTEAFF. The CDR3 nucleotides read TGTGCCAGCTCCTTCAACGTGAACACTGAAGCTTTCTTT.

The chain uses TRBV13 and TRBJ1-5; TRBD1 aligns across 8 bases. Germline V gives CDR1 PRHDT, CDR2 FYEKMQ (reference sequence). V trimming: 4 bases; J trimming: 5 bases; junction bases outside the gene matches: 1. CDR3 length equals 13 residues. Here the CDR3 DNA reads TGTGCCAGCAGCTCGGGACAGGATCAGCCCCAGCATTTT. This encodes CASSSGQDQPQHF.

J is TRBJ2-3 and V is TRBV30; 7 bases agree with TRBD2. The CDR3 is 16 residues long. Germline loops: CDR1 GTSNPN, CDR2 SVGIG (reference sequence). V was clipped by 2 bases and J by 4 bases; unmatched bases: 12. The DNA for the CDR3 is TGTGCCTGGAGTCCGGAAGTAGCGGGCGGTTCAGATACGCAGTATTTT. It is translated as CAWSPEVAGGSDTQYF.

This clone was recorded once. This chain uses TRBV5-6 with TRBJ2-5, with 11 bases aligning to TRBD1. V lost 1 base to trimming and J lost 11 bases; unmatched junction nucleotides: 7. CDR1 is SGHDT, CDR2 YYEEEE, per germline. This CDR3 has 14 residues. The CDR3 here is CASSLWDRGYGQYF. The CDR3 nucleotides read TGTGCCAGCAGCTTGTGGGACAGGGGGTACGGGCAGTACTTC.

The chain combines TRBV19 with TRBJ1-2, with 9 bases fitting TRBD1. The CDR3 length is 14 residues. CDR1 LNHDA and CDR2 SQIVND come from the germline V gene (reference sequence). J lost 5 bases, V lost 6 bases, and 7 bases had no gene match. CDR3 bases: TGTGCCAGTAGGGCGGACAGGGGACCGTATGGCTACACCTTC. Residues: CASRADRGPYGYTF.

This chain connects TRBV29-1 to TRBJ2-7; D is tentatively TRBD1 or TRBD2 (6 bases each). The V gene's germline CDR1 is SQVTM and CDR2 ANQGSEA. This CDR3 is built from 12 residues. Trimming removed 4 bases at V and 3 bases at J, with 10 bases between. The chain's CDR3 is CSVVGGYYEQYF. In DNA, the CDR3 is TGCAGCGTTGTCGGGGGCTACTACGAGCAGTACTTC.

This chain joins TRBV2 and TRBJ2-1; 12 nucleotides agree with TRBD2. V dropped 4 bases and J dropped 9; count of bases not matched to a gene: 1. From germline, CDR1 is SNHLY and CDR2 FYNNEI. The CDR3 loop spans 13 amino acids. Here the CDR3 DNA reads TGTGCCAGCAGTGTACTAGCGGGAGGTGAGCAGTTCTTC. Encoded protein: CASSVLAGGEQFF.